This T cell receptor (beta chain) is drawn from a study of CD8 T cells in Susac syndrome. Germline CDR1 DFQATT, CDR2 SNEGSKA (reference sequence). V trimming: 6 bases; J trimming: 8 bases; junction bases outside the gene matches: 15. CDR3 size: 14 residues. CD8+ and CD4+ blood T cells underwent TCR beta sequencing. Control patients had untreated stable or active relapsing-remitting multiple sclerosis by revised McDonald criteria. Both CD4+ and CD8+ T cells were negatively isolated, and TEMRA cells underwent FACS enrichment. An input of about 0.45 to 1 ug of RNA was subjected to reverse transcription using random hexamers. Amplification of the TCR beta CDR3 was carried out by immunoSEQ multiplex PCR, which spanned a total of 54 Vbeta and 13 Jbeta segments. TCRdb re-derived calls from the immunoSEQ multiplex PCR reads in MiXCR, one entry per CDR3 protein. The data show about 50,000 distinct CDR3 sequences, around 93% seen once.

J is TRBJ1-2 and V is TRBV20-1; 7 positions match TRBD1. The sequence was obtained from a human donor with multiple sclerosis. The sample consisted of CD8+ T cells from PBMCs. The DNA for the CDR3 is TGCAGTGCCCCTGTCTCGGGGACAGCGTCGGGCTACACCTTC. Amino acids: CSAPVSGTASGYTF.